The clone carrying this T cell receptor beta chain has a count of ten or more. Sorting recovered naive CD8 T cells on a CD8+CD4-CCR7+CD45RA+ profile. Germline V gene data show CDR1 as MDHEN and CDR2 as SYDVKM. The CDR3 extends over 13 amino acids. Deletions cut 1 base from V and 5 bases from J, with 7 bases between. TCRdb processed the PCR reads anew with MiXCR; each CDR3 protein has one entry. The data hold about 68,000 distinct CDR3 sequences, with 15% to 20% observed a single time. The record originates from a study of molecular identifiers for immune sequencing clone quantification. The TCR originated in a human donor in good health. Some libraries in this study had Jurkat cell RNA spiked in. The rearrangement uses TRBV28 and TRBJ2-3; D is perhaps TRBD1 (5 bases). The specimen sequenced was naive CD8+ T cells from blood, with Jurkat cell RNA spiked in. As for subset: FACS-sorted CD8+CD4-CCR7+CD45RA+ naive T cells. Written as DNA, the CDR3 is TGTGCCAGCAGTTTATTCCAGGGAGATACGCAGTATTTT. Encoded protein: CASSLFQGDTQYF.